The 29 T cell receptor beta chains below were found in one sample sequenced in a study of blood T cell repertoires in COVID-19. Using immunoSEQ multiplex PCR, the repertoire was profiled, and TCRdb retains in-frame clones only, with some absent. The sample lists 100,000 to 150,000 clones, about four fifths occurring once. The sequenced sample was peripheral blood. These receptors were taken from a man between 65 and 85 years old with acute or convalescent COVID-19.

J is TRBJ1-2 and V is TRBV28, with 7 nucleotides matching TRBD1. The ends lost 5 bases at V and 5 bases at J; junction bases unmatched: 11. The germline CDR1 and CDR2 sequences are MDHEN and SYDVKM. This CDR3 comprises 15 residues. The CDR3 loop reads CASSLTTGRIYGYTF. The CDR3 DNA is TGTGCCAGCAGTCTAACGACAGGGAGGATTTATGGCTACACCTTC.

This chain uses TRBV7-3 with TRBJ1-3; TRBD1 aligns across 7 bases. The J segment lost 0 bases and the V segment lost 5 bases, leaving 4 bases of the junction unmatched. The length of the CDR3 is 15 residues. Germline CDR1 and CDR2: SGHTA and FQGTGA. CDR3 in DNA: TGTGCCAGCAGCCAGGGGGGAAGCTCTGGAAACACCATATATTTT. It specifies CASSQGGSSGNTIYF. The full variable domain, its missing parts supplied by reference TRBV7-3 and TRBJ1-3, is GAGVSQTPSNKVTEKGKYVELRCDPISGHTALYWYRQSLGQGPEFLIYFQGTGAADDSGLPNDRFFAVRPEGSVSTLKIQRTERGDSAVYLCASSQGGSSGNTIYFGEGSWLTVV.

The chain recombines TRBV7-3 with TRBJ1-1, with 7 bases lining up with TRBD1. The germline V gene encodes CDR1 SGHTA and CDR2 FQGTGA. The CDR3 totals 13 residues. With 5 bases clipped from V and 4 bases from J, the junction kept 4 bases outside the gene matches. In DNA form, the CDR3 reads TGTGCCAGCAGCCTAGGGACAGTCACTGAAGCTTTCTTT. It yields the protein CASSLGTVTEAFF. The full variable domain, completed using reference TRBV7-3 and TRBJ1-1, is GAGVSQTPSNKVTEKGKYVELRCDPISGHTALYWYRQSLGQGPEFLIYFQGTGAADDSGLPNDRFFAVRPEGSVSTLKIQRTERGDSAVYLCASSLGTVTEAFFGQGTRLTVV.

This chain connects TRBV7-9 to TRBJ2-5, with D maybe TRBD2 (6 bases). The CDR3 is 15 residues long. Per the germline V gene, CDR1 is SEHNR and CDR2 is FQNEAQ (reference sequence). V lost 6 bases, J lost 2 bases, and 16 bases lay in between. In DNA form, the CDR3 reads TGTGCCAGCAGTGTTGGGGGACTTTTTCAAGAGACCCAGTACTTC. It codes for CASSVGGLFQETQYF.

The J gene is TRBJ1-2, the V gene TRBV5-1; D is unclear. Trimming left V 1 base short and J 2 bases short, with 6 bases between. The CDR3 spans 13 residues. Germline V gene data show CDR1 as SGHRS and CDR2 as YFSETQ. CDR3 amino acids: CASSLYGNYGYTF. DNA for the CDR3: TGCGCCAGCAGCTTGTACGGGAACTATGGCTACACCTTC.

The CDR3 sequence is CASRGTGTSYEQYF. The CDR3 DNA follows: TGTGCCAGCAGAGGGACAGGGACCTCCTACGAGCAGTACTTC. The chain joins TRBV6-5 to TRBJ2-7, with 9 bases that match TRBD1. V lost 6 bases and J lost 0; bases outside the gene matches: 3. CDR1 is MNHEY, CDR2 SVGAGI, per germline. CDR3 size: 14 residues.

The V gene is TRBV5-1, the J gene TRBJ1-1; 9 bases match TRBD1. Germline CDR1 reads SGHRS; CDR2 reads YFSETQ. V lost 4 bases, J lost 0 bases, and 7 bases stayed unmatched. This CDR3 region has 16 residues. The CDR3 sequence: CASSRMGQGMNTEAFF. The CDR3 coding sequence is TGCGCCAGCAGCCGCATGGGACAGGGAATGAACACTGAAGCTTTCTTT. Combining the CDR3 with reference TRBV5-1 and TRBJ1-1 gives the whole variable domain KAGVTQTPRYLIKTRGQQVTLSCSPISGHRSVSWYQQTPGQGLQFLFEYFSETQRNKGNFPGRFSGRQFSNSRSEMNVSTLELGDSALYLCASSRMGQGMNTEAFFGQGTRLTVV.

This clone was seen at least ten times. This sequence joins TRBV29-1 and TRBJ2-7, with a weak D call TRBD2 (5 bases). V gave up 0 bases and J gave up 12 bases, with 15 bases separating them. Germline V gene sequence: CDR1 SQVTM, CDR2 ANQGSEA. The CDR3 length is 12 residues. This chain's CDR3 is CSVEDNPGIRYF. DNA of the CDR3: TGCAGCGTTGAAGATAATCCGGGGATCCGGTACTTC.

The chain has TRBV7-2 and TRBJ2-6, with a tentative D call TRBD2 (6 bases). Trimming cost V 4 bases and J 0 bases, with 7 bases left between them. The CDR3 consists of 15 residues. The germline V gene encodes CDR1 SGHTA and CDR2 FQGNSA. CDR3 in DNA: TGTGCCAGCAGCTCGGGGGTCTCTGGGGCCAACGTCCTGACTTTC. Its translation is CASSSGVSGANVLTF.

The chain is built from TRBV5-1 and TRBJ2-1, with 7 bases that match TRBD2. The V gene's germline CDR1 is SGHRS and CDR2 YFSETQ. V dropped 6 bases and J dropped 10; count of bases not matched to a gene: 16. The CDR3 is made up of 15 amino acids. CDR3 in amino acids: CASTQGAGTNEEQFF. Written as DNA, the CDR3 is TGCGCCAGCACCCAGGGAGCGGGGACTAATGAAGAGCAGTTCTTC. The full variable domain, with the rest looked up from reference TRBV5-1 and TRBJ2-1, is KAGVTQTPRYLIKTRGQQVTLSCSPISGHRSVSWYQQTPGQGLQFLFEYFSETQRNKGNFPGRFSGRQFSNSRSEMNVSTLELGDSALYLCASTQGAGTNEEQFFGPGTRLTVL.

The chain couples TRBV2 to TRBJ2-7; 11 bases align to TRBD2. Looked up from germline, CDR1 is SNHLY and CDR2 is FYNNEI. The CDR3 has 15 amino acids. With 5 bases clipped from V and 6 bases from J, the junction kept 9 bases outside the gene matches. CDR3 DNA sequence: TGTGCCAGCAGTAAAACTAGCGGGGGCGACGGCGAGCAGTACTTC. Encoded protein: CASSKTSGGDGEQYF. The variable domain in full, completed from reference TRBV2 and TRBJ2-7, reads EPEVTQTPSHQVTQMGQEVILRCVPISNHLYFYWYRQILGQKVEFLVSFYNNEISEKSEIFDDQFSVERPDGSNFTLKIRSTKLEDSAMYFCASSKTSGGDGEQYFGPGTRLTVT.

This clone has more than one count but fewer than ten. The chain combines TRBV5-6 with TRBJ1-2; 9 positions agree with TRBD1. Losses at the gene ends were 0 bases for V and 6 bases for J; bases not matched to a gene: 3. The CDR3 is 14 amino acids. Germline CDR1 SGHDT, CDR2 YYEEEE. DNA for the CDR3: TGTGCCAGCAGCTTGGTAACAGGGGGCAATGGCTACACCTTC. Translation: CASSLVTGGNGYTF. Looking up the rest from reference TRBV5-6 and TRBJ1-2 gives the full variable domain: DAGVTQSPTHLIKTRGQQVTLRCSPKSGHDTVSWYQQALGQGPQFIFQYYEEEERQRGNFPDRFSGHQFPNYSSELNVNALLLGDSALYLCASSLVTGGNGYTFGSGTRLTVV.

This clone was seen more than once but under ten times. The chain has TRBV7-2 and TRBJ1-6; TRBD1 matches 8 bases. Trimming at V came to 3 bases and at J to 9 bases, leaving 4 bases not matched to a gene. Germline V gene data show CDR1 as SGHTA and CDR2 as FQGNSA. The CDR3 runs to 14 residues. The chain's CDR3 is CASSFRGQGSPLHF. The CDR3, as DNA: TGTGCCAGCAGCTTCAGGGGGCAAGGTTCACCCCTCCACTTT.

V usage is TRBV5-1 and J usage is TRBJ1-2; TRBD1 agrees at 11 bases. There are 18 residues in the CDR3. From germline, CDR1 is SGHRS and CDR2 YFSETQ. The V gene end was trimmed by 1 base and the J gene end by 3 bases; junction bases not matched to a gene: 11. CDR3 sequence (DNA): TGCGCCAGCAGCTTGCTCGGACAGGGGGCCGTCTTTGACTATGGCTACACCTTC. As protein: CASSLLGQGAVFDYGYTF.

The CDR3 nucleotides read TGTGCCAGCAGCGACAGGGGTCCCTATGGCTACACCTTC. Its translation: CASSDRGPYGYTF. The chain is built from TRBV7-2 and TRBJ1-2, with 8 bases matching TRBD1. The CDR3 loop spans 13 amino acids. The J segment lost 4 bases and the V segment lost 5 bases, leaving 3 bases of the junction unmatched. Germline lookup yields CDR1 SGHTA and CDR2 FQGNSA.

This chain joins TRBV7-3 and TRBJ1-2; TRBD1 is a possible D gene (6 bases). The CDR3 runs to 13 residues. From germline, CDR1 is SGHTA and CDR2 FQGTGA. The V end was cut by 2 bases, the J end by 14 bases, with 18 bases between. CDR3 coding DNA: TGTGCCAGCAGCTTAGGTCCTGAGGACAGTATAACCTTC. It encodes CASSLGPEDSITF. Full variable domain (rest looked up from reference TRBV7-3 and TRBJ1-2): GAGVSQTPSNKVTEKGKYVELRCDPISGHTALYWYRQSLGQGPEFLIYFQGTGAADDSGLPNDRFFAVRPEGSVSTLKIQRTERGDSAVYLCASSLGPEDSITFGSGTRLTVV.

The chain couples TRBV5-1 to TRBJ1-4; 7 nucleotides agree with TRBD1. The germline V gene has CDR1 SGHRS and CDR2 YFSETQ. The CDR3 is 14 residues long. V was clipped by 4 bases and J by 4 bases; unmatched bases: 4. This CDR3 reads CASSRDSINEKLFF. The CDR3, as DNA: TGCGCCAGCAGCCGGGACAGTATTAATGAAAAACTGTTTTTT.

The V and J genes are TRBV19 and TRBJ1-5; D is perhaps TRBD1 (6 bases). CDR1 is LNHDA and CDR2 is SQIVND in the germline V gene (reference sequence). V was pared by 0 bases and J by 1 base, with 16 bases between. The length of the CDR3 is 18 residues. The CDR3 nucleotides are TGTGCCAGTAGTATAGATGGAAGAGGGACAATAAGCAATCAGCCCCAGCATTTT. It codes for CASSIDGRGTISNQPQHF.

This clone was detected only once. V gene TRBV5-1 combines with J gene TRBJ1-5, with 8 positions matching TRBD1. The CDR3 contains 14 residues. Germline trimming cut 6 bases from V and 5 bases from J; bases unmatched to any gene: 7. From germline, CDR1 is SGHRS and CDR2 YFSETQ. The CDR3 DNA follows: TGCGCCAGCACAGAAGGGACAGGAGATCAGCCCCAGCATTTT. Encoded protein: CASTEGTGDQPQHF.

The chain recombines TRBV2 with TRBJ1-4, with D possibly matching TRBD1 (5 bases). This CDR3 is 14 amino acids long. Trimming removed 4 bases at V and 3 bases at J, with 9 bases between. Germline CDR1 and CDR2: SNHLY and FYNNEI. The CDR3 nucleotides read TGTGCCAGCAGTGGTCAGGGTCCTAATGAAAAACTGTTTTTT. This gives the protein CASSGQGPNEKLFF.

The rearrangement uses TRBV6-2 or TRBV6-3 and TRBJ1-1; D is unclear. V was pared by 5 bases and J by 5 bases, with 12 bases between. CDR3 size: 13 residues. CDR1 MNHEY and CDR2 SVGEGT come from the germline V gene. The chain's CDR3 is CASSHLKTTEAFF. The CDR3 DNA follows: TGTGCCAGCAGTCACCTGAAGACAACTGAAGCTTTCTTT.

The CDR3 DNA reads as TGTGCCAGCAGCTTAGCGAGAGCTAATGAGCAGTTCTTC. This gives the protein CASSLARANEQFF. The chain links TRBV7-2 to TRBJ2-1; D is unclear. Trimming left V 0 bases short and J 7 bases short, with 7 bases between. CDR3 length equals 13 residues. CDR1 is SGHTA and CDR2 is FQGNSA in the germline V gene.

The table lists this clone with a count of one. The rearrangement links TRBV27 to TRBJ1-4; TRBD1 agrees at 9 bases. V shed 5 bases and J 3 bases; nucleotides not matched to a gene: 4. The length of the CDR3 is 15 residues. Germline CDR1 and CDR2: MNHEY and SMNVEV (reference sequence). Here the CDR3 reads CASSLRQGANEKLFF. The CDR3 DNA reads TGTGCCAGCAGTCTAAGACAGGGGGCTAATGAAAAACTGTTTTTT. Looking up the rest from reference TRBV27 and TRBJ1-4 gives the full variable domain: EAQVTQNPRYLITVTGKKLTVTCSQNMNHEYMSWYRQDPGLGLRQIYYSMNVEVTDKGDVPEGYKVSRKEKRNFPLILESPSPNQTSLYFCASSLRQGANEKLFFGSGTQLSVL.

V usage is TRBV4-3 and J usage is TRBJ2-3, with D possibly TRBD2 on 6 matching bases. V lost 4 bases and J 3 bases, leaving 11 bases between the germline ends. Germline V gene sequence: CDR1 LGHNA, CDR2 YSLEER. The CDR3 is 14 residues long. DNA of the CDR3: TGCGCCAGCAGCCGTACTCGGGGGACAGATACGCAGTATTTT. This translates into CASSRTRGTDTQYF.

As DNA, the CDR3 is TGTGCCACCAGCAGAGATGGAACTTGGACTACCACAGATACGCAGTATTTT. It yields the protein CATSRDGTWTTTDTQYF. This rearrangement joins TRBV15 to TRBJ2-3, with TRBD2 as a possible D gene (6 bases). This CDR3 spans 17 amino acids. Deletions cut 0 bases from V and 2 bases from J, with 15 bases between. Germline loops: CDR1 LNHNV, CDR2 YYDKDF (reference sequence). Supplemented by reference TRBV15 and TRBJ2-3, the full variable domain reads DAMVIQNPRYQVTQFGKPVTLSCSQTLNHNVMYWYQQKSSQAPKLLFHYYDKDFNNEADTPDNFQSRRPNTSFCFLDIRSPGLGDTAMYLCATSRDGTWTTTDTQYFGPGTRLTVL.

The CDR3 region has the DNA TGTGCCAGCAGTGCCCTTCGGGGCTACACCTTC. Its protein is CASSALRGYTF. This rearrangement joins TRBV6-4 to TRBJ1-2, with D unresolved. Trimming removed 4 bases from V and 8 bases from J, with 8 bases in between. The CDR3 spans 11 residues. Germline values: CDR1 MRHNA, CDR2 SNTAGT.

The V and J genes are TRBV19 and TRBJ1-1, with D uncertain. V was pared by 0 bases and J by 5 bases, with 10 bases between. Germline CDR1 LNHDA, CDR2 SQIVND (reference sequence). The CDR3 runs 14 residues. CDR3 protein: CASSIDRRRTEAFF. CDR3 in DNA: TGTGCCAGTAGTATAGATCGGCGGAGGACTGAAGCTTTCTTT.

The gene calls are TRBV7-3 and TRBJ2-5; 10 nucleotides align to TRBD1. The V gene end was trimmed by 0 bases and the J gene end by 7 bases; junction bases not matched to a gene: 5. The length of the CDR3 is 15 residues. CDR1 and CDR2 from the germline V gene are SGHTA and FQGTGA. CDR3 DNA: TGTGCCAGCAGCTTAACCGGGACAGGGGTTGGGACCCAGTACTTC. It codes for CASSLTGTGVGTQYF.

The CDR3 sequence is CASTRGTEAFF. In DNA, the CDR3 is TGTGCCAGCACGAGGGGGACTGAAGCTTTCTTT. V and J are TRBV25-1 and TRBJ1-1; tentatively, D is TRBD1 (6 bases). CDR1 MGHDK and CDR2 SYGVNS come from the germline V gene. The V gene lost 7 bases and the J gene lost 5 bases, with 8 bases spanning the gap. CDR3 size: 11 residues.